Reported below is one T cell receptor (beta chain). Its matching antigen is unknown. The CDR3 length is 16 residues. Germline V CDR1 and CDR2: MNHNS, SASEGT. The trim removed 4 bases at V and 10 bases at J, leaving 14 bases unmatched. The PCR contained 60 Vbeta and 13 Jbeta primers. The table came from immunoSEQ multiplex PCR; TCRdb's copy has only in-frame clones and leaves some out. The sample consists of approximately 300,000 clones, under 90% of them appearing once. The entry originates in a study of cytomegalovirus exposure and HLA in healthy donors. Study-level points and caveats: Sequencing likely generated an artifact that appeared as a cluster of highly shared sequence variants. With DRB1 most and HLA-C fewest, TCR association rates differed between HLA loci in a later analysis. Cytomegalovirus association was listed for under 200 TCR beta chains. Researchers had no immune exposure information except CMV serostatus available.

The gene calls are TRBV6-1 and TRBJ1-1; 11 bases align to TRBD1. The receptor was derived from a girl aged 2 to 9 in good health and CMV-seronegative. Source material: PBMCs. Here the CDR3 reads CASSGTGGGGLIGAFF. Here the CDR3 DNA reads TGTGCCAGCAGTGGGACAGGGGGCGGCGGCTTAATAGGAGCTTTCTTT.